A single sample gave rise to the 20 T cell receptor beta chains below, sequenced in a study of PD-L1 blockade in urothelial cancer (dated by TCRdb to the late 2010s). Library preparation was by the immunoSEQ multiplex PCR assay. This is the immuneACCESS table as TCRdb keeps it, with only in-frame sequences that have V and J called. A part of the clones is gone; compared with another copy, unresolved V genes explain less than half, and the rest is unexplained. In this sample the table shows under 55,000 clones, around 80% of which occur a single time. 2.5% to 3.5% of the sample is taken by the ten largest. Taken with the paper, the label for time point translates to: pretreatment peripheral blood. This material consisted of PBMCs, taken around atezolizumab (anti-PD-L1) treatment. These receptors originate from a man between 65 and 80 years old with urothelial cancer.

The sample holds one count of this clone. V usage is TRBV5-1 and J usage is TRBJ2-3; a possible D gene is TRBD2 (6 bases). Germline assignment: CDR1 SGHRS and CDR2 YFSETQ. The CDR3 has 14 residues. The germline V and J ends were trimmed by 2 bases and 2 bases, with 9 bases remaining between them. This chain's CDR3 is CASSFSGYTDTQYF. The CDR3, as DNA: TGCGCCAGCAGCTTTAGCGGATACACAGATACGCAGTATTTT.

This clone was counted between two and nine times. The chain combines TRBV7-3 with TRBJ2-1, with a weak D call TRBD2 (6 bases). This CDR3 contains 15 residues. CDR1 is SGHTA, CDR2 FQGTGA, per germline. Trimming stripped 4 bases from V and 3 bases from J, with 13 bases between. CDR3 region: CASSSTGLDYNEQFF. Here the CDR3 DNA reads TGTGCCAGCAGCTCCACGGGACTCGACTACAATGAGCAGTTCTTC.

The rearrangement uses TRBV18 and TRBJ2-7; D may be TRBD1 (7 bases). CDR1 is KGHSH and CDR2 is LQKENI in the germline V gene. The CDR3 sequence is 13 residues long. The ends were cut back, 6 bases at V and 6 bases at J, with 15 bases in the middle. As DNA, the CDR3 is TGTGCCAGCTCCCCTCAGGGGGGAAGCGAGCAGTACTTC. This encodes CASSPQGGSEQYF.

The V gene is TRBV7-2, the J gene TRBJ2-1; a weak D match, TRBD2 (5 bases). The germline gives CDR1 SGHTA, CDR2 FQGNSA. V was shortened by 5 bases and J by 9 bases, with 17 bases between the two germline ends. The CDR3 is 14 residues long. CDR3 loop: CASSPLPGIGEQFF. The CDR3 DNA is TGTGCCAGCAGCCCACTGCCCGGGATAGGTGAGCAGTTCTTC.

The V call is TRBV5-6, the J call TRBJ1-2; 9 bases line up with TRBD1. The germline CDR1 and CDR2 sequences are SGHDT and YYEEEE. CDR3 length equals 16 residues. Trimming took 6 bases from V and 6 from J; bases not matched to a gene: 15. The CDR3, as DNA: TGTGCCAGCACCCCCTGGGTGACAGGGGGTTTTGATGGCTACACCTTC. This gives the protein CASTPWVTGGFDGYTF.

This clone has ten or more counts. The chain couples TRBV19 to TRBJ1-1; D is uncertain. V was clipped by 6 bases and J by 0 bases, with 11 bases between them. Germline V gene sequence: CDR1 LNHDA, CDR2 SQIVND (reference sequence). The CDR3 sequence is 14 residues long. The CDR3 DNA sequence: TGTGCCAGTAGCCCGACACGGATGAACACTGAAGCTTTCTTT. Protein product: CASSPTRMNTEAFF.

The V gene is TRBV27, the J gene TRBJ2-1, with TRBD2 matching over 8 bases. Germline CDR1 MNHEY, CDR2 SMNVEV (reference sequence). There are 20 residues in the CDR3. After removal of 4 bases from V and 9 bases from J, the junction contained 26 bases not matched to a gene. The CDR3, as DNA: TGTGCCAGCAGTTCCCTCCCTTTGATTGGTGAAGCGGGAGTGAACGGTGAGCAGTTCTTC. This codes for CASSSLPLIGEAGVNGEQFF.

This clone was detected only a few times. V usage is TRBV5-1 and J usage is TRBJ2-6; 10 positions match TRBD1. CDR1 is SGHRS and CDR2 is YFSETQ in the germline V gene. The length of the CDR3 is 17 residues. J was trimmed by 4 bases and V by 4 bases; bases with no gene match: 8. The CDR3 is CASSAAGTGDGANVLTF. The CDR3 nucleotides are TGCGCCAGCAGCGCAGCCGGGACAGGGGACGGGGCCAACGTCCTGACTTTC. Full variable domain (rest looked up from reference TRBV5-1 and TRBJ2-6): KAGVTQTPRYLIKTRGQQVTLSCSPISGHRSVSWYQQTPGQGLQFLFEYFSETQRNKGNFPGRFSGRQFSNSRSEMNVSTLELGDSALYLCASSAAGTGDGANVLTFGAGSRLTVL.

V is TRBV2 and J is TRBJ1-1, with 9 bases aligning to TRBD1. The ends lost 6 bases at V and 4 bases at J; junction bases unmatched: 6. The germline CDR1 and CDR2 sequences are SNHLY and FYNNEI. CDR3 length: 14 amino acids. CDR3 sequence: CASRDDRGGTEAFF. The CDR3 DNA sequence: TGTGCCAGCAGGGATGACAGGGGGGGCACTGAAGCTTTCTTT.

The chain carries TRBV29-1 and TRBJ2-2; possible D gene TRBD1, 6 bases. Germline V lookup: CDR1 SQVTM, CDR2 ANQGSEA. There are 15 residues in the CDR3. V lost 5 bases and J 2 bases, leaving 15 bases between the germline ends. CDR3 loop: CSVPDRSSNTGELFF. The DNA of the CDR3 is TGCAGCGTTCCCGACAGGTCGTCCAACACCGGGGAGCTGTTTTTT.

A single count supports this clone. This chain connects TRBV7-2 to TRBJ2-2; 8 bases align to TRBD2. Per germline, CDR1 SGHTA and CDR2 FQGNSA. The CDR3 length is 16 residues. The ends lost 3 bases at V and 3 bases at J; junction bases unmatched: 6. Here the CDR3 reads CASSFLIGGDTGELFF. CDR3 nucleotide sequence: TGTGCCAGCAGCTTCCTGATCGGGGGGGACACCGGGGAGCTGTTTTTT. The variable domain in full, completed from reference TRBV7-2 and TRBJ2-2, reads GAGVSQSPSNKVTEKGKDVELRCDPISGHTALYWYRQSLGQGLEFLIYFQGNSAPDKSGLPSDRFSAERTGGSVSTLTIQRTQQEDSAVYLCASSFLIGGDTGELFFGEGSRLTVL.

The J gene is TRBJ2-3, the V gene TRBV9; 7 bases are a match to TRBD2. After removal of 2 bases from V and 2 bases from J, the junction contained 5 bases not matched to a gene. From germline, CDR1 is SGDLS and CDR2 YYNGEE. The CDR3 is made up of 15 amino acids. The CDR3 reads CASSVEGLSTDTQYF. The CDR3 nucleotides read TGTGCCAGCAGCGTGGAGGGACTATCCACAGATACGCAGTATTTT.

The chain couples TRBV19 to TRBJ1-2; TRBD1 might be the D (5 bases). The CDR3 runs 14 residues. Germline values: CDR1 LNHDA, CDR2 SQIVND (reference sequence). V lost 7 bases to trimming and J lost 2 bases, with 14 bases between them. For the CDR3, the DNA is TGTGCCAGTACCGGCCAGGGTCGGAACTATGGCTACACCTTC. Residues: CASTGQGRNYGYTF.

This clone was seen more than once but under ten times. The V gene is TRBV19, the J gene TRBJ1-1; 7 nucleotides agree with TRBD1. The germline V gene has CDR1 LNHDA and CDR2 SQIVND (reference sequence). The CDR3 is made up of 13 amino acids. The V segment lost 8 bases and the J segment 4 bases; nucleotides outside the gene matches: 7. The CDR3: CASALQGSTEAFF. DNA for the CDR3: TGTGCCAGTGCCTTACAGGGGAGCACTGAAGCTTTCTTT. Full variable domain (rest looked up from reference TRBV19 and TRBJ1-1): DGGITQSPKYLFRKEGQNVTLSCEQNLNHDAMYWYRQDPGQGLRLIYYSQIVNDFQKGDIAEGYSVSREKKESFPLTVTSAQKNPTAFYLCASALQGSTEAFFGQGTRLTVV.

The chain recombines TRBV27 with TRBJ1-4; tentative D call: TRBD1 (6 bases). The germline V gene has CDR1 MNHEY and CDR2 SMNVEV (reference sequence). V shed 6 bases and J shed 5 bases, with 19 bases lying between them. The CDR3 sequence is 16 residues long. The DNA of the CDR3 is TGTGCCAGCAGCGCAGGGGCGACCTCTCCGAATGAAAAACTGTTTTTT. This gives the protein CASSAGATSPNEKLFF.

Here the CDR3 reads CASKEVPYGYTF. For the CDR3, the DNA is TGTGCCAGTAAAGAGGTTCCCTATGGCTACACCTTC. V usage is TRBV19 and J usage is TRBJ1-2; no definite D call. V lost 7 bases and J lost 4, with 10 bases in between. Germline-derived CDR1 and CDR2 are LNHDA and SQIVND (reference sequence). The CDR3 runs 12 residues.

In its sample, this clone was seen a few times. The chain links TRBV19 to TRBJ1-5; the match to TRBD1 covers 11 bases. Per germline, CDR1 LNHDA and CDR2 SQIVND (reference sequence). Unmatched junction bases numbered 17, after V lost 4 bases and J lost 6 bases. The CDR3 runs 19 residues. CDR3 sequence (DNA): TGTGCCAGTAGTAAGGCAGGACAGGGGGCTGGAACCCTCAGTCAGCCCCAGCATTTT. Its translation is CASSKAGQGAGTLSQPQHF.

This chain uses TRBV7-9 with TRBJ2-3; no firm D call. Trimming took 6 bases from V and 0 from J, leaving 16 bases between them. The CDR3 is made up of 16 amino acids. Germline V gene data show CDR1 as SEHNR and CDR2 as FQNEAQ (reference sequence). The CDR3, as DNA: TGTGCCAGCAGGCCCCTAGGAGCGTCTAGCACAGATACGCAGTATTTT. Amino acids: CASRPLGASSTDTQYF.

The chain combines TRBV6-1 with TRBJ2-2; TRBD1 agrees at 12 bases. Losses at the gene ends were 6 bases for V and 5 bases for J; bases not matched to a gene: 4. The CDR3 spans 15 residues. Germline V CDR1 and CDR2: MNHNS, SASEGT. The chain's CDR3 is CASRGTGGLTGELFF. Here the CDR3 DNA reads TGTGCCAGCAGGGGGACAGGGGGCCTAACCGGGGAGCTGTTTTTT.

For the CDR3, the DNA is TGTGCCAGCTCCGTGGGGGGAGGGACCACTGAAGCTTTCTTT. Its protein product is CASSVGGGTTEAFF. The chain uses TRBV5-4 and TRBJ1-1, with D tentatively TRBD1 (5 bases). The CDR3 has 14 residues. V shed 7 bases and J shed 4 bases, with 17 bases lying between them. The germline gives CDR1 SGHNT, CDR2 YYREEE (reference sequence).